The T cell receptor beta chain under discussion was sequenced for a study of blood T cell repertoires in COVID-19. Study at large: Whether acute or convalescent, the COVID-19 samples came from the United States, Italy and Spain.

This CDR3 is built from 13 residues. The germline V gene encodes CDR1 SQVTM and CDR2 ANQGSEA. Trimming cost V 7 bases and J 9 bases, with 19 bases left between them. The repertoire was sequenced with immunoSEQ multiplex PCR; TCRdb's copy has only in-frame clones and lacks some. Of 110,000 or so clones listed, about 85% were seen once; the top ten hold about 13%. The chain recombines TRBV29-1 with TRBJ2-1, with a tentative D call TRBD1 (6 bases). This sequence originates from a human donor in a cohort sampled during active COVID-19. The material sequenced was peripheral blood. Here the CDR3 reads CSANRAQGGEQFF. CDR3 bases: TGCAGCGCGAACCGCGCACAGGGTGGTGAGCAGTTCTTC.